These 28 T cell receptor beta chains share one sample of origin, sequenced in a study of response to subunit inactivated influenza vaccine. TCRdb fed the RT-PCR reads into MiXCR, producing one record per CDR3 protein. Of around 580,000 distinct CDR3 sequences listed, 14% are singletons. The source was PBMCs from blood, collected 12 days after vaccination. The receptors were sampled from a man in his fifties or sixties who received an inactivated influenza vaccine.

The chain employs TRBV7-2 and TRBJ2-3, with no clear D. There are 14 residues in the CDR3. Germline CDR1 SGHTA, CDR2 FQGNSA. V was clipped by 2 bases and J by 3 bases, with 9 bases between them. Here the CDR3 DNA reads TGTGCCAGCAGCTTATCTTACGCAACAGATACGCAGTATTTT. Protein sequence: CASSLSYATDTQYF.

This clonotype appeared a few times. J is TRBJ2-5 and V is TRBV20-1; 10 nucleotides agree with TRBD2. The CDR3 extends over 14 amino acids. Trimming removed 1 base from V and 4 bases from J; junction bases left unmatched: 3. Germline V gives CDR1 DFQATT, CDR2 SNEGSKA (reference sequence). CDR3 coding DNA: TGCAGTGCTAGAGCTAGCGGGAGAGGAGAGACCCAGTACTTC. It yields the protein CSARASGRGETQYF.

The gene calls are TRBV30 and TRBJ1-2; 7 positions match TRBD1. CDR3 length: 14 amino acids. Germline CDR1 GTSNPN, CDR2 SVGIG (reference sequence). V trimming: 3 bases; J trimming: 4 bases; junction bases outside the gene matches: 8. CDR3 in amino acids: CAWRQGGLSYGYTF. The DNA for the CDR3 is TGTGCCTGGAGACAAGGGGGCCTCAGCTATGGCTACACCTTC.

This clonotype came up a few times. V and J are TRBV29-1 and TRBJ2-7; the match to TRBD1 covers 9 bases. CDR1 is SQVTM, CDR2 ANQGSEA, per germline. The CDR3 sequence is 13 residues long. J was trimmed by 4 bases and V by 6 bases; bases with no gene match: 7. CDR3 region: CSVYRDREYEQYF. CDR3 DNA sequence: TGCAGCGTCTACCGGGACAGGGAGTACGAGCAGTACTTC.

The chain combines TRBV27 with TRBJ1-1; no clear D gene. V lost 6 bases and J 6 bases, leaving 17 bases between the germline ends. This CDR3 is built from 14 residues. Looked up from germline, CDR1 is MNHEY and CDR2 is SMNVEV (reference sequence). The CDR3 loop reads CASSPLGRFAEAFF. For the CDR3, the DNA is TGTGCCAGCAGCCCGTTAGGGAGATTCGCTGAAGCTTTCTTT.

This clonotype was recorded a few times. Written as DNA, the CDR3 is TGTGCCAGCAGTTTAGCGGGGGGCTTACCCCTCCACTTT. Translated: CASSLAGGLPLHF. The V call is TRBV12-3 or TRBV12-4, the J call TRBJ1-6; D is possibly TRBD1 (6 bases). The CDR3 has 13 residues. Trimming took 0 bases from V and 12 from J, leaving 9 bases between them.

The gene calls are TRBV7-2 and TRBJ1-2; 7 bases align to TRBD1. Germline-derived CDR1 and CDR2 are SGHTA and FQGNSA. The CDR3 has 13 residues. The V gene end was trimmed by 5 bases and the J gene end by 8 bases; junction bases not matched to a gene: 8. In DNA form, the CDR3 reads TGTGCCAGCAGCCCGCAGACAGGGATCGGCTACACCTTC. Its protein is CASSPQTGIGYTF.

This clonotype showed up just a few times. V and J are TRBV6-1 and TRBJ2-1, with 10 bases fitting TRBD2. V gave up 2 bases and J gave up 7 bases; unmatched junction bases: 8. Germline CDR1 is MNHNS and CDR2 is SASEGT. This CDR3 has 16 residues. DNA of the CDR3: TGTGCCAGCAGTGAACAGGGGGAAGCGGGAGGGAATGAGCAGTTCTTC. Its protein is CASSEQGEAGGNEQFF.

DNA for the CDR3: TGTGCCAGCATCTCCTCAGGGTCCCCCGCCGACTACGAGCAGTACTTC. Protein: CASISSGSPADYEQYF. V and J are TRBV5-6 and TRBJ2-7, with D perhaps TRBD1 (5 bases). Germline lookup yields CDR1 SGHDT and CDR2 YYEEEE. Trimming cost V 6 bases and J 3 bases, with 22 bases left between them. The CDR3 is 16 residues long.

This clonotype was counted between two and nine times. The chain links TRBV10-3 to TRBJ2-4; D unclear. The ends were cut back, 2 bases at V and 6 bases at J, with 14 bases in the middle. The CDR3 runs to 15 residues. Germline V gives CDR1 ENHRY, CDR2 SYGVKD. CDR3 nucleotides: TGTGCCATCAGTGAGAAGCTTGGGTTCCCAAACATTCAGTACTTC. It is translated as CAISEKLGFPNIQYF.

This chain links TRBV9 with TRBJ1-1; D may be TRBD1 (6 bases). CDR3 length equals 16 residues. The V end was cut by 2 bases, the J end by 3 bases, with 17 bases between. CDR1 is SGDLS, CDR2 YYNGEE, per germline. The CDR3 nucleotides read TGTGCCAGCAGCGTCTCTTCACAGGGCGGGGACACTGAAGCTTTCTTT. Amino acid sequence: CASSVSSQGGDTEAFF.

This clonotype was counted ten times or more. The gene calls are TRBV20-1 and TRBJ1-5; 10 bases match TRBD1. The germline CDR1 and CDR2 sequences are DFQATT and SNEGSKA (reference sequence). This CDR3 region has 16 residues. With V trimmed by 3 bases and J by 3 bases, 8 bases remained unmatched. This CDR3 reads CSARDRTGGINQPQHF. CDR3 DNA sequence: TGCAGTGCTAGGGATAGGACAGGGGGGATCAATCAGCCCCAGCATTTT.

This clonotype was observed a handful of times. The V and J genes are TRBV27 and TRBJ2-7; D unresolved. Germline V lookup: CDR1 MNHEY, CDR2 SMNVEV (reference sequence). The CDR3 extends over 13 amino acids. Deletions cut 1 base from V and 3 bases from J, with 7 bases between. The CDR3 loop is CASSLFPSYEQYF. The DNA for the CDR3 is TGTGCCAGCAGTTTATTCCCCAGCTACGAGCAGTACTTC.

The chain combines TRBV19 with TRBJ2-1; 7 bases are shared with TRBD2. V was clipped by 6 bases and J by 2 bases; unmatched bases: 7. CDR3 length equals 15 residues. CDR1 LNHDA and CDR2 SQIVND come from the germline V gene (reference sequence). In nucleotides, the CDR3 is TGTGCCAGTAGGGACCTGGGGGGGACCTACAATGAGCAGTTCTTC. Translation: CASRDLGGTYNEQFF.

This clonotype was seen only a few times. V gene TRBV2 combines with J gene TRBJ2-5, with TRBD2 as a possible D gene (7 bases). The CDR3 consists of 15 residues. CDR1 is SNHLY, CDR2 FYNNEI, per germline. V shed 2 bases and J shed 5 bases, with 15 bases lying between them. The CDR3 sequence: CASSEKWGGTETQYF. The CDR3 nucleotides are TGTGCCAGCAGTGAAAAATGGGGGGGCACCGAGACCCAGTACTTC.

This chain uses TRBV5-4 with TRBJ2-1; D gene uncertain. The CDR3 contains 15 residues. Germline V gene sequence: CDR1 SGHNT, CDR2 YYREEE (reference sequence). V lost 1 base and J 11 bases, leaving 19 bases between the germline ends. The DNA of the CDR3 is TGTGCCAGCAGCTTGTTCGACTCTCCCTCACCACAGCAGTTCTTC. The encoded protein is CASSLFDSPSPQQFF.

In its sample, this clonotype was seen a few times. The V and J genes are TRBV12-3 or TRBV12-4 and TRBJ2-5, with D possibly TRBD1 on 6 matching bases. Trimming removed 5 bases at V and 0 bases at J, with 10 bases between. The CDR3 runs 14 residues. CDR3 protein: CASSVQGYQETQYF. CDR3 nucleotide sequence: TGTGCCAGCAGTGTACAGGGTTACCAAGAGACCCAGTACTTC.

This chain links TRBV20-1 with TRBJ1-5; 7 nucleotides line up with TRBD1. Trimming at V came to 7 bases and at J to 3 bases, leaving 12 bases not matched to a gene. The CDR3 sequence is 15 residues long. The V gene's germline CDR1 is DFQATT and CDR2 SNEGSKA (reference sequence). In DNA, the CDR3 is TGCAGTGTAGGGTTTCCAGGGGGTCACAATCAGCCCCAGCATTTT. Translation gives CSVGFPGGHNQPQHF.

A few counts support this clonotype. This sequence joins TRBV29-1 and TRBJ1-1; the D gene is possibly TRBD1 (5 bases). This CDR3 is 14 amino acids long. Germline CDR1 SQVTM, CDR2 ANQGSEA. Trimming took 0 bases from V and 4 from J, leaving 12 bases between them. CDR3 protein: CSVEDGSGTTEAFF. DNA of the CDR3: TGCAGCGTTGAAGATGGGTCAGGGACCACTGAAGCTTTCTTT.

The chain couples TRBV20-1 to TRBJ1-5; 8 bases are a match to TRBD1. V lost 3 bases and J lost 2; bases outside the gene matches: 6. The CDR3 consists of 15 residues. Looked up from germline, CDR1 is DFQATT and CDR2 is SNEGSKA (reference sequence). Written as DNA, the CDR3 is TGCAGTGCTAGGACAGGGGAAGTGGGCAATCAGCCCCAGCATTTT. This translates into CSARTGEVGNQPQHF.

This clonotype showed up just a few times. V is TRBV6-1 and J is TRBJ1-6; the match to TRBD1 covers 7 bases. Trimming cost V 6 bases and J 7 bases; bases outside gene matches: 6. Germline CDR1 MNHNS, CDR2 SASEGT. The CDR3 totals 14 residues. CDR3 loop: CASRPTGTNSPLHF. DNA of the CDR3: TGTGCCAGCAGGCCGACAGGGACGAATTCACCCCTCCACTTT.

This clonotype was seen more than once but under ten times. In nucleotides, the CDR3 is TGTGCCACCAGTGAATCCGGGACAGGGGGCTACGAGCAGTACTTC. Translation gives CATSESGTGGYEQYF. The J gene is TRBJ2-7, the V gene TRBV24-1; 11 nucleotides match TRBD1. Trimming cost V 4 bases and J 3 bases; bases outside gene matches: 4. Germline loops: CDR1 KGHDR, CDR2 SFDVKD. The CDR3 consists of 15 residues.

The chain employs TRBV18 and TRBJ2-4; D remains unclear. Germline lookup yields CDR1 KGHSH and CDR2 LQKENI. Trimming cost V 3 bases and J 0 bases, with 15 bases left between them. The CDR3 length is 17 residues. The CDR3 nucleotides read TGTGCCAGCTCACCGAGATTATACACGCTAGCCAAAAACATTCAGTACTTC. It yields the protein CASSPRLYTLAKNIQYF.

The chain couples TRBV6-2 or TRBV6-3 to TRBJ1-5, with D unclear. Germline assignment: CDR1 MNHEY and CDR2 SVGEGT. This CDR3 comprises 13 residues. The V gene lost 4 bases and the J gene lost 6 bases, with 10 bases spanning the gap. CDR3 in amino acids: CASSFSGSQPQHF. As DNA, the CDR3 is TGTGCCAGCAGTTTTAGCGGCAGTCAGCCCCAGCATTTT.

CDR3 region: CASSPPPAVNEQFF. The CDR3 nucleotides are TGCGCCAGCAGCCCCCCGCCTGCCGTCAATGAGCAGTTCTTC. The V call is TRBV5-1, the J call TRBJ2-1; D is ambiguous. The CDR3 has 14 amino acids. V was pared by 4 bases and J by 6 bases, with 14 bases between. CDR1 is SGHRS and CDR2 is YFSETQ in the germline V gene.

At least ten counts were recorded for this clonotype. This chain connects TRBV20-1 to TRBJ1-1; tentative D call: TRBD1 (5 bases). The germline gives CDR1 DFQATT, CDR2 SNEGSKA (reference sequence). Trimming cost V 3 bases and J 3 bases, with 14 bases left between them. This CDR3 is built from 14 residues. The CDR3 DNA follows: TGCAGTGCTAGGGCAGCTTGGGGGGACACTGAAGCTTTCTTT. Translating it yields CSARAAWGDTEAFF.

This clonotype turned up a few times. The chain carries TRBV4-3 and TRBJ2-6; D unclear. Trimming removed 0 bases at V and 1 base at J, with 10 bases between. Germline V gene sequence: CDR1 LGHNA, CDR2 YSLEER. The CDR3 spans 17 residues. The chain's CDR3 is CASSQDTLGSGANVLTF. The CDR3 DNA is TGCGCCAGCAGCCAAGATACTCTGGGGTCTGGGGCCAACGTCCTGACTTTC.

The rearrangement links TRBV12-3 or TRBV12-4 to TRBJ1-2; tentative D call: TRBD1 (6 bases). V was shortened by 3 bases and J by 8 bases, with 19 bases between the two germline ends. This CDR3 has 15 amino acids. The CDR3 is CASSLGQNLPGGYTF. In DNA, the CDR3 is TGTGCCAGCAGTTTGGGACAAAACCTTCCCGGGGGCTACACCTTC.